This section outlines one T cell receptor beta chain sequence together with its context. Its specificity is unknown. Per the germline V gene, CDR1 is SGHAT and CDR2 is FQNNGV. V was cut by 5 bases and J by 0 bases, with 11 bases left in between. The CDR3 has 15 residues. The data were taken from a study of shared clonotypes between healthy human individuals. TCRdb's table, derived via immunoSEQ multiplex PCR, lists solely in-frame clones and lacks some. In the table there are around 100,000 clones, roughly 70% of which are singletons. CD8 memory cells included CD45RO+ cells plus CCR7-negative CD45RA+ TemRA cells. Study-wide points: Memory subsets generally showed lower estimated richness than naive subsets.

This clonotype was sampled from a woman younger than 45 in good health. Input material: memory CD8+ T cells sorted from blood. The sample's subset: CD45RO+ cells pooled with CCR7-negative TemRA cells. The V gene is TRBV11-2, the J gene TRBJ1-5; D is ambiguous. The CDR3 loop reads CASSPAPYSNQPQHF. The CDR3 DNA is TGTGCCAGCAGCCCGGCGCCTTATAGCAATCAGCCCCAGCATTTT. The full variable domain, in which reference TRBV11-2 and TRBJ1-5 provide the parts outside the CDR3, is EAGVAQSPRYKIIEKRQSVAFWCNPISGHATLYWYQQILGQGPKLLIQFQNNGVVDDSQLPKDRFSAERLKGVDSTLKIQPAKLEDSAVYLCASSPAPYSNQPQHFGDGTRLSIL.